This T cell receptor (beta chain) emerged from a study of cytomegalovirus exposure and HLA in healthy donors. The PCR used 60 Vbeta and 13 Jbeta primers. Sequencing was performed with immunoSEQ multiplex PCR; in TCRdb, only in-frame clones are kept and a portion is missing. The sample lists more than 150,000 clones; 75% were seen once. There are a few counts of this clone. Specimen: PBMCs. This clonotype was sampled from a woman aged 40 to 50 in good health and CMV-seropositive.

The CDR3 region has the DNA TGTGCCAGCAGCTTAACGGCAGATCAGGGTATTCAGTACTTC. Translated: CASSLTADQGIQYF. The chain employs TRBV7-3 and TRBJ2-4; perhaps TRBD1 as D (5 bases). This CDR3 is built from 14 residues. Trimming left V 0 bases short and J 10 bases short, with 13 bases between. Germline CDR1 and CDR2: SGHTA and FQGTGA.